Following are 3 T cell receptor beta chains from one sample sequenced in a study of blood T cell repertoires in COVID-19. This table comes from immunoSEQ multiplex PCR, and its TCRdb copy is limited to in-frame clones, with some not included. The data contain tens of thousands of clones, 88% of them singletons. Sample: peripheral blood. All receptors derive from a human donor in a cohort sampled during active COVID-19.

The V call is TRBV25-1, the J call TRBJ1-1, with D maybe TRBD1 (5 bases). Germline-derived CDR1 and CDR2 are MGHDK and SYGVNS. V was clipped by 8 bases and J by 4 bases, with 8 bases between them. The CDR3 contains 11 residues. The CDR3 region has the DNA TGTGCCAGCGCGGGGGGCACTGAAGCTTTCTTT. As protein: CASAGGTEAFF.

The rearrangement links TRBV12-3 or TRBV12-4 to TRBJ2-3; 7 bases are a match to TRBD2. The V segment lost 6 bases and the J segment 14 bases; nucleotides outside the gene matches: 11. The CDR3 covers 12 residues. The CDR3: CASRAGGGNRYF. CDR3 DNA sequence: TGTGCCAGCAGGGCTGGCGGGGGTAATCGGTATTTT.

This clone was recorded only once. The chain employs TRBV5-4 and TRBJ1-1; maybe TRBD1 (5 bases). The CDR3 spans 14 residues. Germline CDR1 and CDR2: SGHNT and YYREEE (reference sequence). The V end lost 1 base, the J end lost 3 bases, and 10 bases lay between the germline ends. CDR3 protein: CASSLSRVDTEAFF. CDR3 bases: TGTGCCAGCAGCTTGTCCAGGGTTGACACTGAAGCTTTCTTT.